This T cell receptor beta chain was retrieved from a study of cytomegalovirus exposure and HLA in healthy donors. PCR primers comprised 60 Vbeta and 13 Jbeta primers. TCRdb's table, derived via immunoSEQ multiplex PCR, lists solely in-frame clones and lacks some. The sample yields about 140,000 clones, around four fifths seen once. Donors in the study were healthy people who gave bone marrow. Germline loops: CDR1 SEHNR, CDR2 FQNEAQ (reference sequence). V lost 3 bases to trimming and J lost 7 bases; unmatched junction nucleotides: 6. This CDR3 has 14 amino acids. The table lists this clone with a count of one.

The TCR was taken from a man in his forties in good health and CMV-seronegative. The sample taken for sequencing was PBMCs. The chain uses TRBV7-9 and TRBJ2-1; TRBD2 agrees at 7 bases. The CDR3 DNA follows: TGTGCCAGCAGCTTTGGGGGGGAGTGGAATGAGCAGTTCTTC. This codes for CASSFGGEWNEQFF.